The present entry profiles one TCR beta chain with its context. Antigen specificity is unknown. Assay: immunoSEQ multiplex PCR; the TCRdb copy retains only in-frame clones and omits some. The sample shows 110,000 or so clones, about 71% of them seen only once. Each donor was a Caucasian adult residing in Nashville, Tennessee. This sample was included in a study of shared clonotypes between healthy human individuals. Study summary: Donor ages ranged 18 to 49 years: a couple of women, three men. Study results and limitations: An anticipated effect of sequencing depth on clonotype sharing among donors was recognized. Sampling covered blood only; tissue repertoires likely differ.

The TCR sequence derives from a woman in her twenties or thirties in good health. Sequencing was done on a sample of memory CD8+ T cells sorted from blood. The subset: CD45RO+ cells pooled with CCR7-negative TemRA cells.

The CDR3 bases are TGCGCCAGCAGCCTTGGGCCGGGGTCTGAAAAACTGTTTTTT. Residues: CASSLGPGSEKLFF. V is TRBV4-1 and J is TRBJ1-4; D unresolved. Germline V CDR1 and CDR2: MGHRA, YSYEKL. The CDR3 extends over 14 amino acids. V was clipped by 4 bases and J by 7 bases, with 13 bases between them.